Following are 31 T cell receptor beta chains from one sample sequenced in a study of human T cells and chemical hapten exposure. A single record per CDR3 protein comes from TCRdb applying MiXCR to the RACE reads. The data hold more than 95,000 distinct CDR3 sequences, with over 10% observed a single time. Time point described: patch test 1, 2 weeks after DPC sensitization. Stated treatment: therapeutic diphenylcyclopropenone sensitization with weekly scalp DPC. The sample was whole blood, taken in connection with sensitization to the hapten diphenylcyclopropenone (DPC). The receptors originated from a woman between 50 and 59 years old with alopecia areata. Some clones in this sample may be carry-over from other donors' samples.

The chain uses TRBV10-3 and TRBJ2-1; no firm D call. Germline V gives CDR1 ENHRY, CDR2 SYGVKD. The germline V and J ends were trimmed by 4 bases and 7 bases, with 17 bases remaining between them. The CDR3 totals 15 residues. The CDR3 nucleotides are TGTGCCATCAGTGTAGGAGCGCTGGGGTTTAATGAGCAGTTCTTC. Amino acid sequence: CAISVGALGFNEQFF.

This clonotype showed up many times. This chain links TRBV4-1 with TRBJ2-7; D call uncertain. Deletions cut 0 bases from V and 3 bases from J, with 6 bases between. Germline V gene sequence: CDR1 MGHRA, CDR2 YSYEKL. The CDR3 has 13 residues. The CDR3 DNA reads TGCGCCAGCAGCCAAGATACGGTCTACGAGCAGTACTTC. Translated, it gives CASSQDTVYEQYF.

The V and J genes are TRBV12-3 or TRBV12-4 and TRBJ2-3; D call uncertain. V lost 3 bases to trimming and J lost 2 bases, with 9 bases between them. This CDR3 is 14 amino acids long. CDR3 loop: CASSFSQTTDTQYF. DNA of the CDR3: TGTGCCAGCAGTTTTAGCCAGACCACAGATACGCAGTATTTT.

Ten or more counts support this clonotype. Written as DNA, the CDR3 is TGTGCCAGCAGTTTCCCGTTGGGGCGGGAGAACACCGGGGAGCTGTTTTTT. Amino acid sequence: CASSFPLGRENTGELFF. The chain combines TRBV28 with TRBJ2-2; possible D gene TRBD2, 6 bases. The V gene's germline CDR1 is MDHEN and CDR2 SYDVKM. CDR3 size: 17 residues. Trimming took 3 bases from V and 1 from J, leaving 15 bases between them.

This clonotype was observed a handful of times. The chain couples TRBV7-9 to TRBJ1-1, with D tentatively TRBD1 (5 bases). The germline gives CDR1 SEHNR, CDR2 FQNEAQ (reference sequence). The CDR3 is 14 residues long. Trimming left V 4 bases short and J 5 bases short, with 14 bases between. The CDR3 loop reads CASSWRQGRTEAFF. Written as DNA, the CDR3 is TGTGCCAGCAGCTGGCGTCAGGGAAGGACTGAAGCTTTCTTT.

The chain couples TRBV20-1 to TRBJ2-6; 7 bases align to TRBD2. V trimming: 3 bases; J trimming: 2 bases; junction bases outside the gene matches: 4. The CDR3 has 15 residues. From germline, CDR1 is DFQATT and CDR2 SNEGSKA (reference sequence). CDR3 loop: CSARRLAAGANVLTF. CDR3 nucleotide sequence: TGCAGTGCTAGGCGGCTAGCGGCTGGGGCCAACGTCCTGACTTTC.

The chain couples TRBV29-1 to TRBJ2-1; D is uncertain. Per germline, CDR1 SQVTM and CDR2 ANQGSEA. The CDR3 runs 10 residues. V was pared by 4 bases and J by 6 bases, with 4 bases between. The CDR3 is CSVGSNEQFF. CDR3 nucleotide sequence: TGCAGCGTTGGTTCCAATGAGCAGTTCTTC.

This clonotype has a count of ten or more. This rearrangement joins TRBV9 to TRBJ2-3, with D perhaps TRBD1 (5 bases). There are 16 residues in the CDR3. V shed 3 bases and J shed 2 bases, with 16 bases lying between them. CDR1 is SGDLS, CDR2 YYNGEE, per germline. This chain's CDR3 is CASSARGTTDTDTQYF. The DNA for the CDR3 is TGTGCCAGCAGCGCTCGAGGTACGACAGACACAGATACGCAGTATTTT.

This chain connects TRBV6-5 to TRBJ2-7, with D unresolved. Germline V gives CDR1 MNHEY, CDR2 SVGAGI. The CDR3 consists of 14 residues. The germline V and J ends were trimmed by 2 bases and 2 bases, with 10 bases remaining between them. In nucleotides, the CDR3 is TGTGCCAGCAGTTACGAGGCAGGAACCTACGAGCAGTACTTC. This encodes CASSYEAGTYEQYF.

The J gene is TRBJ1-1, the V gene TRBV5-5, with D possibly TRBD1 on 5 matching bases. The CDR3 runs 15 residues. The V and J ends lost 0 bases and 0 bases respectively, with 9 bases between them. Per germline, CDR1 SGHKS and CDR2 YYEKEE (reference sequence). The CDR3 here is CASSLGQIMNTEAFF. In DNA form, the CDR3 reads TGTGCCAGCAGCTTGGGACAGATCATGAACACTGAAGCTTTCTTT.

This clonotype appeared many times. This chain uses TRBV6-5 with TRBJ2-7; a weak D match, TRBD2 (6 bases). The V end lost 0 bases, the J end lost 4 bases, and 10 bases lay between the germline ends. The CDR3 totals 14 residues. Germline V gene data show CDR1 as MNHEY and CDR2 as SVGAGI. CDR3 sequence reads: CASSYSPGEYEQYF. The CDR3 DNA is TGTGCCAGCAGTTACTCCCCGGGGGAGTACGAGCAGTACTTC.

This clonotype came up a few times. The chain links TRBV6-2 or TRBV6-3 to TRBJ2-6; 7 positions agree with TRBD1. The CDR3 is made up of 18 amino acids. CDR1 MNHEY and CDR2 SVGEGT come from the germline V gene. V was clipped by 0 bases and J by 1 base; unmatched bases: 6. In nucleotides, the CDR3 is TGTGCCAGCAGTTACTCCCGACAGGGAACGTCTGGGGCCAACGTCCTGACTTTC. It codes for CASSYSRQGTSGANVLTF.

The chain couples TRBV7-2 to TRBJ2-7; tentative D call: TRBD2 (6 bases). The CDR3 covers 16 residues. V lost 1 base, J lost 0 bases, and 13 bases lay in between. CDR1 is SGHTA, CDR2 FQGNSA, per germline. Here the CDR3 DNA reads TGTGCCAGCAGCTTAGTTCGCTACGGGAGCTCCTACGAGCAGTACTTC. This encodes CASSLVRYGSSYEQYF.

The rearrangement links TRBV28 to TRBJ2-7; 9 positions match TRBD1. Germline CDR1 is MDHEN and CDR2 is SYDVKM. The CDR3 is made up of 14 amino acids. V lost 3 bases and J lost 3; bases outside the gene matches: 3. The CDR3 DNA reads as TGTGCCAGCAGTTTCGCGGGACAGGGCTACGAGCAGTACTTC. It translates to CASSFAGQGYEQYF. The entire variable domain, with the rest obtained from reference TRBV28 and TRBJ2-7, is as follows: DVKVTQSSRYLVKRTGEKVFLECVQDMDHENMFWYRQDPGLGLRLIYFSYDVKMKEKGDIPEGYSVSREKKERFSLILESASTNQTSMYLCASSFAGQGYEQYFGPGTRLTVT.

This clonotype was recorded a few times. V gene TRBV11-2 combines with J gene TRBJ2-7; D remains unclear. Trimming left V 1 base short and J 2 bases short, with 9 bases between. This CDR3 is 14 amino acids long. Germline V gives CDR1 SGHAT, CDR2 FQNNGV. CDR3 DNA: TGTGCCAGCAGCTTAGTACGCACCCCCTACGAGCAGTACTTC. This translates into CASSLVRTPYEQYF.

This clonotype was recorded a few times. The V call is TRBV18, the J call TRBJ2-3; 8 nucleotides agree with TRBD2. The CDR3 is 14 residues long. With V trimmed by 11 bases and J by 0 bases, 7 bases remained unmatched. Germline V gene lookup returns CDR1 KGHSH and CDR2 LQKENI. The CDR3 sequence: CAYRSGGSTDTQYF. The CDR3 DNA reads TGTGCCTATCGCAGCGGGGGAAGCACAGATACGCAGTATTTT.

The chain combines TRBV29-1 with TRBJ2-2; tentatively, D is TRBD1 (6 bases). Germline values: CDR1 SQVTM, CDR2 ANQGSEA. The ends were cut back, 3 bases at V and 10 bases at J, with 18 bases in the middle. This CDR3 contains 14 residues. This CDR3 reads CSVDGNAGTQELFF. CDR3 DNA: TGCAGCGTTGACGGAAACGCCGGGACACAGGAGCTGTTTTTT.

In its sample, this clonotype was seen once. V is TRBV11-2 and J is TRBJ2-1, with 15 bases fitting TRBD2. This CDR3 is 20 amino acids long. Unmatched junction bases numbered 11, after V lost 3 bases and J lost 2 bases. CDR1 and CDR2 from the germline V gene are SGHAT and FQNNGV. The CDR3 protein is CASSLSSGLAGGLAYNEQFF. In DNA, the CDR3 is TGTGCCAGCAGCTTGTCGTCGGGACTAGCGGGGGGATTAGCCTACAATGAGCAGTTCTTC.

Concerning this clonotype itself: One end of the junction fails to match germline, which may point to a read error. This chain joins TRBV4-3 and TRBJ1-6, with 9 bases matching TRBD1. CDR1 LGHNA and CDR2 YSLEER come from the germline V gene. This CDR3 has 14 residues. CDR3 sequence: CASSQRTGDSSLHF. The CDR3 DNA reads as TGCGCCAGCAGCCAGAGGACAGGGGATTCATCCCTCCACTTT.

This clonotype was picked up a small number of times. The V call is TRBV6-6, the J call TRBJ2-5; D is perhaps TRBD2 (5 bases). The CDR3 contains 14 residues. V lost 0 bases and J 1 base, leaving 6 bases between the germline ends. Germline CDR1 and CDR2: MNHNY and SVGAGI (reference sequence). As DNA, the CDR3 is TGTGCCAGCAGTTACTCCCGGGGCCAAGAGACCCAGTACTTC. It codes for CASSYSRGQETQYF.

This clonotype was counted between two and nine times. The chain has TRBV3-1 and TRBJ2-1; perhaps TRBD1 as D (6 bases). Germline CDR1 is LGHDT and CDR2 is YNNKEL (reference sequence). The CDR3 sequence is 14 residues long. The V and J ends lost 4 bases and 7 bases respectively, with 14 bases between them. The CDR3 reads CASSPSERGNEQFF. The CDR3 DNA reads as TGTGCCAGCAGCCCTTCCGAGAGGGGGAATGAGCAGTTCTTC.

This clonotype was seen ten or more times. The rearrangement joins TRBV18 to TRBJ2-7; D gene ambiguous. CDR1 KGHSH and CDR2 LQKENI come from the germline V gene. Trimming stripped 3 bases from V and 0 bases from J, with 12 bases between. The CDR3 runs to 15 residues. The CDR3 here is CASSPVGPSSYEQYF. CDR3 in DNA: TGTGCCAGCTCACCCGTCGGTCCCAGCTCCTACGAGCAGTACTTC.

The chain has TRBV20-1 and TRBJ2-7; 14 bases match TRBD2. Germline lookup yields CDR1 DFQATT and CDR2 SNEGSKA (reference sequence). The V gene end was trimmed by 6 bases and the J gene end by 0 bases; junction bases not matched to a gene: 13. The CDR3 is made up of 18 amino acids. The CDR3 here is CSARNPGLAGAPSYEQYF. CDR3 DNA sequence: TGCAGTGCCCGGAATCCGGGACTAGCGGGGGCCCCCTCCTACGAGCAGTACTTC.

This clonotype was seen ten or more times. No conserved phenylalanine or tryptophan ends this CDR3, so it is likely a read error. The chain combines TRBV4-1 with TRBJ2-1; D is undetermined. Germline V gene sequence: CDR1 MGHRA, CDR2 YSYEKL. V was shortened by 4 bases and J by 2 bases, with 12 bases between the two germline ends. The CDR3 loop spans 15 amino acids. CDR3 residues: CASSPPTGPYNEQFS. DNA of the CDR3: TGCGCCAGCAGCCCCCCTACCGGCCCCTACAATGAGCAGTTCTCC.

This clonotype was counted ten times or more. The V gene is TRBV29-1, the J gene TRBJ2-5; the D call may be TRBD1 or TRBD2 (5 bases each). Germline V gene lookup returns CDR1 SQVTM and CDR2 ANQGSEA. V lost 3 bases and J 5 bases, leaving 10 bases between the germline ends. The CDR3 runs to 12 residues. CDR3 region: CSVEGEWETQYF. The CDR3 DNA sequence: TGCAGCGTTGAGGGGGAATGGGAGACCCAGTACTTC.

The V gene is TRBV7-9, the J gene TRBJ2-2; tentative D call: TRBD1 (5 bases). In germline, CDR1 is SEHNR, CDR2 FQNEAQ (reference sequence). Trimming stripped 4 bases from V and 2 bases from J, with 8 bases between. This CDR3 region has 14 residues. The CDR3, as DNA: TGTGCCAGCAGCTGGGGCAGAAACACCGGGGAGCTGTTTTTT. As protein: CASSWGRNTGELFF. Looking up the rest from reference TRBV7-9 and TRBJ2-2 gives the full variable domain: DTGVSQNPRHKITKRGQNVTFRCDPISEHNRLYWYRQTLGQGPEFLTYFQNEAQLEKSRLLSDRFSAERPKGSFSTLEIQRTEQGDSAMYLCASSWGRNTGELFFGEGSRLTVL.

This clonotype was counted only a few times. V usage is TRBV7-9 and J usage is TRBJ1-1; D is unresolved. This CDR3 is 13 amino acids long. Germline assignment: CDR1 SEHNR and CDR2 FQNEAQ (reference sequence). With 8 bases removed from V and 5 bases from J, the gap between germline ends came to 15 bases. The CDR3 loop reads CASGKGAGTEAFF. Written as DNA, the CDR3 is TGTGCCAGCGGAAAGGGTGCGGGGACTGAAGCTTTCTTT.

In its sample, this clonotype was seen many times. The chain joins TRBV28 to TRBJ2-3; 7 bases agree with TRBD1. V lost 2 bases to trimming and J lost 6 bases; unmatched junction nucleotides: 11. This CDR3 is built from 16 residues. Germline V CDR1 and CDR2: MDHEN, SYDVKM. The CDR3, as DNA: TGTGCCAGCAGTTTAAGGGGGCGATGGATCAGGGATACGCAGTATTTT. Translation: CASSLRGRWIRDTQYF. Full variable domain (rest looked up from reference TRBV28 and TRBJ2-3): DVKVTQSSRYLVKRTGEKVFLECVQDMDHENMFWYRQDPGLGLRLIYFSYDVKMKEKGDIPEGYSVSREKKERFSLILESASTNQTSMYLCASSLRGRWIRDTQYFGPGTRLTVL.

Ten or more counts support this clonotype. The gene calls are TRBV28 and TRBJ1-2; D gene unclear. The CDR3 extends over 10 amino acids. From germline, CDR1 is MDHEN and CDR2 SYDVKM. The V end was cut by 4 bases, the J end by 5 bases, with 2 bases between. CDR3 sequence reads: CASSSYGYTF. CDR3 nucleotides: TGTGCCAGCAGTTCTTATGGCTACACCTTC.

J is TRBJ1-2 and V is TRBV7-9, with D unclear. This CDR3 is 14 amino acids long. CDR1 is SEHNR, CDR2 FQNEAQ, per germline (reference sequence). V dropped 1 base and J dropped 3 bases, with 9 bases sitting between them. The CDR3 nucleotides read TGTGCCAGCAGCTTAGTGGCGGGGTACTATGGCTACACCTTC. This codes for CASSLVAGYYGYTF.

There are many counts of this clonotype. This chain uses TRBV6-1 with TRBJ2-6; D possibly matches TRBD1 or TRBD2 (5 bases each). The germline CDR1 and CDR2 sequences are MNHNS and SASEGT. The CDR3 spans 15 residues. Trimming took 11 bases from V and 2 from J, leaving 16 bases between them. The CDR3: CAGAGSRTGANVLTF. In DNA, the CDR3 is TGTGCCGGAGCAGGGAGTCGGACTGGGGCCAACGTCCTGACTTTC.